Presented here are 3 T cell receptor beta chains from one specimen sequenced in a study of T cells in Graves' hyperthyroidism and ophthalmopathy. Amplification targeted TCR beta CDR3 regions from RNA transcripts. First-round RT-PCR with HTBI primers amplified the TCR CDR3 region. From the multiplex PCR reads, TCRdb called clonotypes with MiXCR, one entry per CDR3 protein. The sample shows about 610,000 distinct CDR3 sequences, about 43% of them seen only once. Sequenced material: peripheral blood or thyroid tissue (not recorded which). The receptors come from a woman under 30 with Graves' hyperthyroidism.

The table lists this clonotype with many counts. This CDR3 is CASSGSDSYEQYF. Written as DNA, the CDR3 is TGTGCCAGCAGCGGAAGCGATTCCTACGAGCAGTACTTC. The J gene is TRBJ2-7, the V gene TRBV9; D call uncertain. The germline V and J ends were trimmed by 3 bases and 1 base, with 8 bases remaining between them. CDR1 and CDR2 (germline): SGDLS, YYNGEE. The CDR3 covers 13 residues.

This clonotype was seen ten or more times. At one end the junction does not follow the germline gene, possibly because of a read error. The rearrangement joins TRBV5-1 to TRBJ1-1; D gene uncertain. The germline V gene has CDR1 SGHRS and CDR2 YFSETQ. The CDR3 is made up of 15 amino acids. In nucleotides, the CDR3 is TGCGCCAGTAGCTGGGCAGAGAAGGCAAGCACTGAAGCTTTCTTT. It specifies CASSWAEKASTEAFF.

The CDR3 sequence is CASSMDRANYGYTF. CDR3 nucleotide sequence: TGTGCCAGCAGCATGGACAGGGCGAACTATGGCTACACCTTC. This chain uses TRBV7-9 with TRBJ1-2; 8 nucleotides match TRBD1. Germline V lookup: CDR1 SEHNR, CDR2 FQNEAQ (reference sequence). V was pared by 5 bases and J by 2 bases, with 4 bases of the junction left unmatched. The CDR3 is 14 amino acids.